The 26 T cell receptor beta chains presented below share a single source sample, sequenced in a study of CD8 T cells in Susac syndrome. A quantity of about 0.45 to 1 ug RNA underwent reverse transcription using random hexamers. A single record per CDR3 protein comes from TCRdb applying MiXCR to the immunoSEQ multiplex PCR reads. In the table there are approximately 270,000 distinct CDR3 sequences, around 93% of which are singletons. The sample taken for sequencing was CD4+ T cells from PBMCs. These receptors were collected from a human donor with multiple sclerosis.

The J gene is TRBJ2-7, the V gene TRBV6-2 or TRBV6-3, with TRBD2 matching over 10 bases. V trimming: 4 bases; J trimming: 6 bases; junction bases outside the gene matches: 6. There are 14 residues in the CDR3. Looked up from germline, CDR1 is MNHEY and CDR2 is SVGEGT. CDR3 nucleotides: TGTGCCAGCAGTTTCCTAGCGGGAGTAGGCGAGCAGTACGTC. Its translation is CASSFLAGVGEQYV.

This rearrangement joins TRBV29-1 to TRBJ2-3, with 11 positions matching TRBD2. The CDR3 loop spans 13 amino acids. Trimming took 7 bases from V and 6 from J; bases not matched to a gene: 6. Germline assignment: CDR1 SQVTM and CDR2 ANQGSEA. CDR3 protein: CSAGTSGGDTQYF. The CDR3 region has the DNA TGCAGCGCCGGGACTAGCGGAGGGGATACGCAGTATTTT.

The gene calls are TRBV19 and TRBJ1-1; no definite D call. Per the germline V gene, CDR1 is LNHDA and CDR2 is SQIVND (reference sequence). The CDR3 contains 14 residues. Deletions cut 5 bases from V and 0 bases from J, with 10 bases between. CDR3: CASSPRTMNTEAFF. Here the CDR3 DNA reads TGTGCCAGTAGTCCGCGAACCATGAACACTGAAGCTTTCTTT. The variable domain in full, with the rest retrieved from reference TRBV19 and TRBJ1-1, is DGGITQSPKYLFRKEGQNVTLSCEQNLNHDAMYWYRQDPGQGLRLIYYSQIVNDFQKGDIAEGYSVSREKKESFPLTVTSAQKNPTAFYLCASSPRTMNTEAFFGQGTRLTVV.

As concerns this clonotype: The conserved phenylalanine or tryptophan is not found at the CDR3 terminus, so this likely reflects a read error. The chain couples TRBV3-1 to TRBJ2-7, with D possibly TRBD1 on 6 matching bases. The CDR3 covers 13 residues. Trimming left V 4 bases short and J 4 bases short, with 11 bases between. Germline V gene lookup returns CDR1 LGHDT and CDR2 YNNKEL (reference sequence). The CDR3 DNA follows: TGTGCCAGCAGCCTCCCGACAGGATACGAGCAGTACTTG. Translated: CASSLPTGYEQYL.

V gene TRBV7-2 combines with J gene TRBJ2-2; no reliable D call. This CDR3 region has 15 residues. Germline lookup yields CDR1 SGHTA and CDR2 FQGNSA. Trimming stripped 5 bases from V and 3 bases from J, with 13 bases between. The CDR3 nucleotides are TGTGCCAGCAGCCCGGACGGATTTTACACCGGGGAGCTGTTTTTT. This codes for CASSPDGFYTGELFF.

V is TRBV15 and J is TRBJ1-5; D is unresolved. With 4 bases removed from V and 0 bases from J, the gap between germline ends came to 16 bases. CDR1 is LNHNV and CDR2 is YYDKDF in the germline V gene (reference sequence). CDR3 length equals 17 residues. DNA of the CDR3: TGTGCCACCAGCACCCTGGTTGGCAGACGTAGCAATCAGCCCCAGCATTTT. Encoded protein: CATSTLVGRRSNQPQHF. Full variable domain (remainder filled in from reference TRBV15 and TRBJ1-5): DAMVIQNPRYQVTQFGKPVTLSCSQTLNHNVMYWYQQKSSQAPKLLFHYYDKDFNNEADTPDNFQSRRPNTSFCFLDIRSPGLGDTAMYLCATSTLVGRRSNQPQHFGDGTRLSIL.

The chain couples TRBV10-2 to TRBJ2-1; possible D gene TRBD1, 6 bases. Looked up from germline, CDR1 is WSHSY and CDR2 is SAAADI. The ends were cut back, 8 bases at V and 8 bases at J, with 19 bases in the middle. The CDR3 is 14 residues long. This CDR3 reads CASWIPTGNYEQFF. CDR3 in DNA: TGCGCCAGCTGGATCCCAACAGGGAACTATGAGCAGTTCTTC.

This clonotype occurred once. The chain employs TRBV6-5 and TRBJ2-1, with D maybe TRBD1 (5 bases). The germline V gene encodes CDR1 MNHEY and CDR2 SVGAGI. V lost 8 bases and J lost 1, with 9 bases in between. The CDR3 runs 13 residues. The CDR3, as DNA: TGTGCCAGCGGGGCTGGGTCCTACAATGAGCAGTTCTTC. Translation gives CASGAGSYNEQFF.

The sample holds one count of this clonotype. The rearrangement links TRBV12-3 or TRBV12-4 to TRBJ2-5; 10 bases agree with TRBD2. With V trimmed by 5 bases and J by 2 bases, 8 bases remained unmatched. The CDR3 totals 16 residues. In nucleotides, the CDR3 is TGTGCCAGCAGTGCGGGCCCTAGCGGGGGACAAGAGACCCAGTACTTC. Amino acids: CASSAGPSGGQETQYF.

The CDR3 coding sequence is TGTGCCTTGAGGGGCGTAGGGGGCAATGAGCAGTTCTTC. It encodes CALRGVGGNEQFF. This chain links TRBV30 with TRBJ2-1; D is possibly TRBD1 (6 bases). There are 13 residues in the CDR3. The V and J ends lost 7 bases and 6 bases respectively, with 16 bases between them. Germline V gene sequence: CDR1 GTSNPN, CDR2 SVGIG (reference sequence).

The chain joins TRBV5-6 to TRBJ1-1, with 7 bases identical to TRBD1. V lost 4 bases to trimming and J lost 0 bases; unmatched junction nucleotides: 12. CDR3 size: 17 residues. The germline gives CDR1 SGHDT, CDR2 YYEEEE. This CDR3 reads CASSPILTGTMNTEAFF. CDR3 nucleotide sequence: TGTGCCAGCAGCCCTATCTTGACAGGGACCATGAACACTGAAGCTTTCTTT.

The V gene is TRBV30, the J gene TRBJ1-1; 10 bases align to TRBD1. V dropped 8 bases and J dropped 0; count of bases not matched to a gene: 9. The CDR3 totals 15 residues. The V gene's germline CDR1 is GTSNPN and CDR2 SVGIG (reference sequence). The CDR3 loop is CAMYRDRGLNTEAFF. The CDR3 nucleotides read TGTGCCATGTACAGGGACAGGGGTCTGAACACTGAAGCTTTCTTT.

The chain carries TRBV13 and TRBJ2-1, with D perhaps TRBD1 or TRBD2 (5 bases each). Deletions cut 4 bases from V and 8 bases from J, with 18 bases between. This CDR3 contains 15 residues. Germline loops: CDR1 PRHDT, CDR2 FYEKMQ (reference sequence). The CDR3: CASSSIATWGYEQFF. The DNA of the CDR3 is TGTGCCAGCAGCTCCATAGCGACTTGGGGCTATGAGCAGTTCTTC.

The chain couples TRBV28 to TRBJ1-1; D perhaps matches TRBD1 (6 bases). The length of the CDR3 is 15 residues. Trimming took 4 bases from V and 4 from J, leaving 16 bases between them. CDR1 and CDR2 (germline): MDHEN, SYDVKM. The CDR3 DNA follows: TGTGCCAGCAGTTCCCACGGGGGGGCGAGCACTGAAGCTTTCTTT. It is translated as CASSSHGGASTEAFF.

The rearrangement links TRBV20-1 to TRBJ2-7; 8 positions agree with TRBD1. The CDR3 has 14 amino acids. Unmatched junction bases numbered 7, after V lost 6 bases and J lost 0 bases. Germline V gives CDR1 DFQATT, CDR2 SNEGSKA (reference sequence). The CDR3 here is CSANTGGFSYEQYF. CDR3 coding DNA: TGCAGTGCCAACACAGGGGGTTTCTCCTACGAGCAGTACTTC.

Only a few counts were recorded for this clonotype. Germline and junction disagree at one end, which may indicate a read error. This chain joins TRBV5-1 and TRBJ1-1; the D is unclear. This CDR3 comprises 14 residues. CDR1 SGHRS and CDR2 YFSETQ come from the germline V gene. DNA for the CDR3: TGTGCCAGCAGCCTAGACGGGAGAAACACTGAAGCTTTCTTT. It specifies CASSLDGRNTEAFF.

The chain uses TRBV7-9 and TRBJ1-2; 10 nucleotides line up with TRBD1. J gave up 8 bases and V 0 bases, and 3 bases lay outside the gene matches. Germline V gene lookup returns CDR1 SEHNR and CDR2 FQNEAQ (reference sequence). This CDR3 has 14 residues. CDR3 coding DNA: TGTGCCAGCAGCTTAGCTGGACAGGGGGTAGGCTACACCTTC. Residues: CASSLAGQGVGYTF.

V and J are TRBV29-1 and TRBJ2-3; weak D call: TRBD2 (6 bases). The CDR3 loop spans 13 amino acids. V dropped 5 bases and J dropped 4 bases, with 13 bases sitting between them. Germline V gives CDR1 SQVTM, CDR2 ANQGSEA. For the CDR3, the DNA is TGCAGCGTTCTAGCGCCCAACTCAGATACGCAGTATTTT. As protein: CSVLAPNSDTQYF.

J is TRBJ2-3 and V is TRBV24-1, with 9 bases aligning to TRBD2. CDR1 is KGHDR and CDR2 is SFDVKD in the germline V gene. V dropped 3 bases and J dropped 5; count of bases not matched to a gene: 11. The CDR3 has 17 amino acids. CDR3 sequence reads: CATSDEGGGGAGDTQYF. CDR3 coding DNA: TGTGCCACCAGTGATGAAGGTGGCGGGGGGGCCGGAGATACGCAGTATTTT.

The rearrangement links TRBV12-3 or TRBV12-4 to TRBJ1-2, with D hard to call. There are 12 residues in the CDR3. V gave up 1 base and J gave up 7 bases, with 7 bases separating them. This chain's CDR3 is CASSLGQVGYTF. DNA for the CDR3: TGTGCCAGCAGTTTAGGGCAGGTTGGCTACACCTTC.

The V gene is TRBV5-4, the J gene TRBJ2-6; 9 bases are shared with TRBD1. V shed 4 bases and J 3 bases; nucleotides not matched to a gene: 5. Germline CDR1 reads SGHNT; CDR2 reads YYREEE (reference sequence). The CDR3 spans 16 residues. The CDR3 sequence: CASSPGQGFGANVLTF. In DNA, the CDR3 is TGTGCCAGCAGCCCGGGACAGGGTTTTGGGGCCAACGTCCTGACTTTC.

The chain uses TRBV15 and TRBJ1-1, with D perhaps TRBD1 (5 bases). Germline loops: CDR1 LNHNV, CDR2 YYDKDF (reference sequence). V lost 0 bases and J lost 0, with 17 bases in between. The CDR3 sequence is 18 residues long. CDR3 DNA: TGTGCCACCAGCAGAGATAGGACAAATCTAAAGATGAACACTGAAGCTTTCTTT. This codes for CATSRDRTNLKMNTEAFF.

The CDR3 coding sequence is TGTGCCAGCAGTTTCTCAGAGGGACAGGGTAACTATGGCTACACCTTC. Translating it yields CASSFSEGQGNYGYTF. The V and J genes are TRBV27 and TRBJ1-2; 9 nucleotides match TRBD1. Per the germline V gene, CDR1 is MNHEY and CDR2 is SMNVEV (reference sequence). Trimming took 3 bases from V and 1 from J; bases not matched to a gene: 6. The CDR3 runs to 16 residues.

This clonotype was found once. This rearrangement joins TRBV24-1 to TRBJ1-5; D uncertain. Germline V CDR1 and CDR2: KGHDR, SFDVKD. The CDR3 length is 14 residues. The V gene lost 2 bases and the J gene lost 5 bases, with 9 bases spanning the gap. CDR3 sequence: CATSDSATDQPQHF. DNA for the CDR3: TGTGCCACCAGTGATTCCGCTACAGATCAGCCCCAGCATTTT.

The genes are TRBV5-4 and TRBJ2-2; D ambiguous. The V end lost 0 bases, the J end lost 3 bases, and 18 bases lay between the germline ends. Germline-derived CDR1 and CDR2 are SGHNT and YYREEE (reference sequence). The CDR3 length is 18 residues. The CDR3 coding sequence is TGTGCCAGCAGCTTGGAAGCCGTGGGCTGGCGTGACACCGGGGAGCTGTTTTTT. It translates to CASSLEAVGWRDTGELFF.

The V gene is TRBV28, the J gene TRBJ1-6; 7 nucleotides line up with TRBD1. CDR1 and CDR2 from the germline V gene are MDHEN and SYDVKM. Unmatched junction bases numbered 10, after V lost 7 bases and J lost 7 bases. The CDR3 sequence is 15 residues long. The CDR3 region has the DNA TGTGCCAGCATCCCGTGGAGGGACAGCAATTCACCCCTCCACTTT. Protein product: CASIPWRDSNSPLHF.